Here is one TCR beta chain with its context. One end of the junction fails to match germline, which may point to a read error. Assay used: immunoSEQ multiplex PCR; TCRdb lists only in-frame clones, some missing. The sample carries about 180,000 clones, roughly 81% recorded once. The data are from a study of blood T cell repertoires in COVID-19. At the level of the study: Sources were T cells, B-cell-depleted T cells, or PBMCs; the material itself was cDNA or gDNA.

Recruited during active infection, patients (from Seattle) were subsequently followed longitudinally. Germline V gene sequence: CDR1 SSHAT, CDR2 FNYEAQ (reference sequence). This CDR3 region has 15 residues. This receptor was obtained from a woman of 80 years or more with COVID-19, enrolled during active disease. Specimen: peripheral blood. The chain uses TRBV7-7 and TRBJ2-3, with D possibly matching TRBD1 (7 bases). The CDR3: CASSFTTGEADTQYF. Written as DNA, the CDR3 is TGTGCTAGCAGCTTTACTACAGGGGAGGCAGATACGCAGTATTTT.